These 5 T cell receptor beta chains were all obtained from the same sample, sequenced in a study of T cell responses to AZD1222 COVID-19 vaccine. Sequencing used immunoSEQ multiplex PCR; TCRdb keeps in-frame clones, though not all of them. This table has 200,000 or so clones, about 87% appearing once. Sequenced material: peripheral blood, taken on day 0 of MenACWY control vaccination. These receptors were taken from an adult in good health.

The rearrangement links TRBV6-5 to TRBJ1-5; D might be TRBD1 (6 bases). This CDR3 is 15 amino acids long. Deletions cut 11 bases from V and 6 bases from J, with 23 bases between. Germline V CDR1 and CDR2: MNHEY, SVGAGI. The chain's CDR3 is CAAGPPGQGRQPQHF. The CDR3 nucleotides are TGTGCCGCAGGTCCTCCGGGGCAGGGGCGTCAGCCCCAGCATTTT.

This chain joins TRBV18 and TRBJ1-5; TRBD1 might be the D (5 bases). Germline V lookup: CDR1 KGHSH, CDR2 LQKENI. The length of the CDR3 is 17 residues. Deletions cut 0 bases from V and 1 base from J, with 13 bases between. The CDR3 region is CASSPPGGGVSNQPQHF. The DNA of the CDR3 is TGTGCCAGCTCACCACCGGGCGGGGGAGTAAGCAATCAGCCCCAGCATTTT.

The chain links TRBV30 to TRBJ2-7; TRBD1 matches at 8 bases. V lost 2 bases and J lost 4; bases outside the gene matches: 1. CDR3 length: 12 residues. Germline V gene data show CDR1 as GTSNPN and CDR2 as SVGIG (reference sequence). The DNA for the CDR3 is TGTGCCTGGAGTAGACAGGGGTACGAGCAGTACTTC. It specifies CAWSRQGYEQYF.

The rearrangement joins TRBV7-8 to TRBJ2-7, with TRBD1 as a possible D gene (6 bases). V lost 0 bases, J lost 0 bases, and 15 bases lay in between. CDR3 length: 17 residues. CDR1 SGHVS and CDR2 FQNEAQ come from the germline V gene. The CDR3 DNA is TGTGCCAGCAGCTTAGCCCAGGTCAGGGGTAGCTCCTACGAGCAGTACTTC. Protein: CASSLAQVRGSSYEQYF.

The chain employs TRBV6-6 and TRBJ2-7; 10 positions agree with TRBD1. Trimming at V came to 4 bases and at J to 5 bases, leaving 8 bases not matched to a gene. The V gene's germline CDR1 is MNHNY and CDR2 SVGAGI (reference sequence). The CDR3 spans 15 residues. The CDR3 sequence is CASSSPGTGVDEQYF. The CDR3 DNA follows: TGTGCCAGCAGTTCCCCCGGGACAGGGGTCGACGAGCAGTACTTC.